These 17 T cell receptor beta chains were all obtained from the same sample, sequenced in a study of blood T cell repertoires in COVID-19. Clones were read by immunoSEQ multiplex PCR, and TCRdb kept only the in-frame ones, dropping some. Of over 450,000 clones listed, 85% to 90% were seen once; the top ten hold roughly 8.3%. Sequencing used peripheral blood. The receptors originated from a woman between 45 and 65 years old with COVID-19, enrolled during active disease.

This sequence joins TRBV4-2 and TRBJ1-4; D is ambiguous. Between the trimmed V and J ends, which lost 4 bases and 8 bases, there was a span of 14 bases. The CDR3 spans 14 residues. Germline values: CDR1 LGHNA, CDR2 YNFKEQ. The CDR3 sequence: CASSPRSGDEKLFF. In DNA, the CDR3 is TGTGCCAGCAGCCCAAGGTCGGGAGACGAAAAACTGTTTTTT.

V gene TRBV4-2 combines with J gene TRBJ1-6, with no clear D. This CDR3 spans 17 amino acids. Germline values: CDR1 LGHNA, CDR2 YNFKEQ. V was pared by 1 base and J by 6 bases, with 16 bases between. This chain's CDR3 is CASSQGNPRQVNSPLHF. The CDR3 nucleotides are TGTGCCAGCAGCCAAGGCAACCCAAGGCAGGTTAATTCACCCCTCCACTTT.

V is TRBV11-2 and J is TRBJ1-5, with 9 nucleotides matching TRBD1. V lost 2 bases to trimming and J lost 2 bases; unmatched junction nucleotides: 1. From germline, CDR1 is SGHAT and CDR2 FQNNGV. The CDR3 is made up of 15 amino acids. CDR3 region: CASSLRTGGNQPQHF. As DNA, the CDR3 is TGTGCCAGCAGCTTAAGGACAGGGGGCAATCAGCCCCAGCATTTT.

CDR3 in DNA: TGTGCCAGCAGCTCCTGGGGGCCCAGGTATGGCTACACCTTC. Translating gives CASSSWGPRYGYTF. The chain has TRBV5-6 and TRBJ1-2, with D possibly being TRBD1 (6 bases). V lost 3 bases, J lost 5 bases, and 14 bases lay in between. The germline CDR1 and CDR2 sequences are SGHDT and YYEEEE. The CDR3 sequence is 14 residues long.

The rearrangement joins TRBV4-1 to TRBJ1-2, with 7 bases identical to TRBD1. Germline V gene lookup returns CDR1 MGHRA and CDR2 YSYEKL. The CDR3 totals 13 residues. After removal of 4 bases from V and 3 bases from J, the junction contained 2 bases not matched to a gene. CDR3 loop: CASSPGQHYGYTF. CDR3 coding DNA: TGCGCCAGCAGCCCGGGACAGCACTATGGCTACACCTTC.

This sequence joins TRBV19 and TRBJ1-1, with D possibly matching TRBD1 (5 bases). CDR3 size: 14 residues. V lost 7 bases to trimming and J lost 2 bases, with 14 bases between them. Germline V gene lookup returns CDR1 LNHDA and CDR2 SQIVND (reference sequence). The CDR3 nucleotides are TGTGCCAGTACCGGGAGGGACGGCAACACTGAAGCTTTCTTT. Translating gives CASTGRDGNTEAFF.

V and J are TRBV6-5 and TRBJ2-2, with 8 nucleotides matching TRBD1. CDR1 MNHEY and CDR2 SVGAGI come from the germline V gene. This CDR3 spans 14 amino acids. V was pared by 6 bases and J by 7 bases, with 7 bases of the junction left unmatched. CDR3 region: CASSLTGEGGELFF. CDR3 bases: TGTGCCAGCAGCCTGACAGGGGAAGGCGGGGAGCTGTTTTTT.

This chain uses TRBV7-9 with TRBJ1-1; D not certain. This CDR3 has 12 residues. CDR1 SEHNR and CDR2 FQNEAQ come from the germline V gene (reference sequence). V lost 1 base, J lost 11 bases, and 11 bases lay in between. CDR3 DNA: TGTGCCAGCAGCTTAGTGGGCCCTGGGGCTTTCTTT. Encoded protein: CASSLVGPGAFF.

The chain carries TRBV9 and TRBJ1-2; weak D call: TRBD1 (6 bases). This CDR3 is built from 15 residues. Germline V gene lookup returns CDR1 SGDLS and CDR2 YYNGEE. Trimming shortened V by 1 base and J by 2 bases, and 12 bases separated the two germline ends. The CDR3 coding sequence is TGTGCCAGCAGCGTATCAGGGGCAGGCAACTATGGCTACACCTTC. Translated, it gives CASSVSGAGNYGYTF.

A word on this clone: At one boundary the junction diverges from the germline segment, which might be a read error. The CDR3, as DNA: TGTGCCAGCAGCCGGGGCCAGGGCCCAGCTTTT. Encoded protein: CASSRGQGPAF. The chain is built from TRBV3-1 (or the pseudogene TRBV3-2) and TRBJ1-1; possibly TRBD1 for D (5 bases). Per germline, CDR1 LGHDT and CDR2 YNNKEL (reference sequence). The CDR3 contains 11 residues.

A remark on this clone: The sample has other DNA sequences that encode this CDR3 too. This chain joins TRBV10-3 and TRBJ2-7, with TRBD1 matching 9 bases. J gave up 3 bases and V 6 bases, and 0 bases lay outside the gene matches. CDR1 is ENHRY, CDR2 SYGVKD, per germline. This CDR3 region has 12 residues. CDR3 bases: TGTGCCATCAGGGACAGGGGCTACGAGCAGTACTTC. Encoded protein: CAIRDRGYEQYF.

This sequence joins TRBV11-2 and TRBJ2-7; 10 bases match TRBD1. V trimming: 5 bases; J trimming: 7 bases; junction bases outside the gene matches: 8. CDR3 length: 14 residues. Looked up from germline, CDR1 is SGHAT and CDR2 is FQNNGV. CDR3 coding DNA: TGTGCCAGCAGCCCGGACAGGGGGTGGGGGGAGCAGTACTTC. It codes for CASSPDRGWGEQYF.

The rearrangement uses TRBV3-1 (or the pseudogene TRBV3-2) and TRBJ2-6; TRBD1 aligns across 7 bases. From germline, CDR1 is LGHDT and CDR2 YNNKEL (reference sequence). The CDR3 is 18 amino acids. Trimming at V came to 4 bases and at J to 1 base, leaving 10 bases not matched to a gene. The CDR3 coding sequence is TGTGCCAGCAGCCTAAGGGGACAGTTGTCTTCTGGGGCCAACGTCCTGACTTTC. Translated: CASSLRGQLSSGANVLTF.

The chain recombines TRBV7-2 with TRBJ2-3, with 13 bases identical to TRBD2. The length of the CDR3 is 17 residues. Germline CDR1 and CDR2: SGHTA and FQGNSA. V shed 5 bases and J 4 bases; nucleotides not matched to a gene: 9. CDR3 nucleotides: TGTGCCAGCAGCCTACAGACTAGCGGGGGGTCGGCAGATACGCAGTATTTT. This translates into CASSLQTSGGSADTQYF.

This chain connects TRBV5-1 to TRBJ1-6, with 10 bases matching TRBD1. V shed 1 base and J 10 bases; nucleotides not matched to a gene: 5. Germline V CDR1 and CDR2: SGHRS, YFSETQ. The CDR3 covers 15 residues. The CDR3 region has the DNA TGCGCCAGCAGCTTGTGGGACAGGGGCGAATCACCCCTCCACTTT. Its protein is CASSLWDRGESPLHF.

This chain uses TRBV29-1 with TRBJ2-7; D is perhaps TRBD1 (6 bases). Deletions cut 4 bases from V and 2 bases from J, with 15 bases between. Germline loops: CDR1 SQVTM, CDR2 ANQGSEA. This CDR3 region has 14 residues. The CDR3 nucleotides read TGCAGCGTTGGCCGAGGGGGAACCCCCTACGAGCAGTACTTC. As protein: CSVGRGGTPYEQYF.

J is TRBJ1-1 and V is TRBV7-8, with 12 bases fitting TRBD1. The CDR3 has 14 amino acids. The trim removed 7 bases at V and 6 bases at J, leaving 6 bases unmatched. CDR1 is SGHVS, CDR2 FQNEAQ, per germline. CDR3 nucleotides: TGTGCCAGCATGTGGGACAGGGGGCAGGCTGAAGCTTTCTTT. Translation: CASMWDRGQAEAFF.